This T cell receptor beta chain appears in the sequencing data of a study of identical twins (dated by TCRdb to 2016 to 2017). For the wider study: TCR alpha and beta repertoires from monozygotic twins, unrelated adults of various ages and cord blood were deep-sequenced to test whether fetal clonotypes persist. To rule out contamination, replicate twin experiments were performed at different times with different library preparation protocols. Study-wide findings and limitations: Zero-insertion analyses could be partly confounded by invariant T cells such as MAIT and iNKT, although diverse VJ usage argued against such confounding for most clonotypes. In monozygotic twins, out-of-frame TCR alpha sharing was systematically underestimated by recombination models, although the models agreed with sharing between unrelated individuals. Out-of-frame TCR alpha sequences shared between twins showed an excess of low generation-probability sequences compared with coincidental sharing between unrelated individuals. Excess twin sharing in beta out-of-frame sequences was weaker because fewer shared sequences lowered the signal-to-noise ratio. Fewer insertions were carried by abundant cord blood beta clonotypes, a similar but weaker trend appeared in young adult naive repertoires, and no such trend appeared in memory repertoires. Conclusions relied on cross-sectional statistical analysis, since the same donors could not be followed over many years.

Every donor in the study was a healthy Caucasian. Three pairs of female monozygotic twins, all aged 18 to 29 years, made up the twin cohort. Miltenyi CD45RO+ enrichment and human naive T-cell isolation kits were used to isolate memory (CD45RO+) and naive T cells from PBMC. Library creation used 5' RACE. Sequencing was performed on an Illumina HiSeq 2000. A universal primer binding site was added through template switching, and the final cDNA carried a unique molecular identifier so that TCR cDNA molecules could be counted accurately. Specific primers in the conserved constant-segment region were used to synthesize first-strand cDNA for TCR alpha and beta chains. Each cDNA library was double barcoded, with a SMART-Mk sample barcode plus Illumina barcodes, to control for contamination. TruSeq adapter sequences along with Illumina sample barcodes were introduced in two successive PCR steps. Sequencing of the TCR alpha and beta cDNA libraries was done on the Illumina HiSeq platform using custom primers. The study's processing was this. MiGEC processed the raw reads to extract unique molecular identifiers, while MiXCR was used to determine the CDR3 positions. Recombination models were inferred per individual with the repgenHMM and IGoR tools using an EM algorithm. The tcR package in R was used for shared clonotype analysis, with sharing normalized by the product of cloneset sizes. To study raw recombination free of thymic and clonal selection effects, out-of-frame nonproductive sequences were analyzed. Through fastp at Q25 and MiXCR, TCRdb rebuilt clones from the public reads, retaining in-frame beta chains. Under each unique CDR3 protein, matching rows form one entry showing the most common genes and DNA. The V and J calls and clone size are TCRdb's, not the authors'. Within this sample are under 300,000 distinct CDR3 sequences, with 10% to 15% of them counted one time only. Roughly 4% of the sample comes from the top ten.

This clonotype was picked up a small number of times. This clone's antigen is unknown. Base qualities are not recorded, but no much larger clone differs from it by a single base. These data were likewise used in another study, on yellow fever vaccine responses in identical twins. From that second study: The authors reported that the T cell response to vaccination in identical twins appeared partly convergent and partly personalized. The study precisely tracked vaccine-responding T cell clones in identical twins.

Sequencing used memory (CD45RO+) T cells sorted from blood. The label giving this sample's cell subset or site can be read as: CD45RO+ enriched T cells. The sequence derives from a woman under 30 in good health.

The CDR3 protein: CASSQELSAGADTQYF. The nucleotide sequence is TGTGCCAGCAGCCAAGAATTATCGGCGGGAGCAGATACGCAGTATTTT. The rearrangement joined TRBV14 to TRBJ2-3; 7 junctional bases match TRBD2. There are 16 amino acids in the CDR3, from cysteine to phenylalanine inclusive. The kept DNA is CDR3 alone, 48 bases in frame from the first base. The germline V gene gives CDR1 as SGHDN and CDR2 as FVKESK. From V the trimming removes 0 bases and from J it removes 4 bases, while the gene matches leave 7 bases of the junction unaccounted for.